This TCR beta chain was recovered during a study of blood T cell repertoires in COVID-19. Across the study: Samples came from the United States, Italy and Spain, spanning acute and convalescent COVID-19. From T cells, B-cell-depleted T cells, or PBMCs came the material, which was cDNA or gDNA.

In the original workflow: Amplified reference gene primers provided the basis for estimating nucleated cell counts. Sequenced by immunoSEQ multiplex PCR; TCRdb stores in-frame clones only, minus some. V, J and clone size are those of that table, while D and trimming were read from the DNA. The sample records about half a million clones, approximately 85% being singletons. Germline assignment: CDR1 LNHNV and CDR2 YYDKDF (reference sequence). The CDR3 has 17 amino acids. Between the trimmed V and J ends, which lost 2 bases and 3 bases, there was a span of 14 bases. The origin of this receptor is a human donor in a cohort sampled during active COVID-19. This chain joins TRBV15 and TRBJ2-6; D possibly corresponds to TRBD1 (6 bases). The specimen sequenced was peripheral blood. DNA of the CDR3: TGTGCCACCAGCAGAAGTAACAGGGCAGATGGGGCCAACGTCCTGACTTTC. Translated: CATSRSNRADGANVLTF.